This entry lists 22 T cell receptor beta chains sequenced from one sample in a study of blood T cell repertoires in COVID-19. TCRdb's table, derived via immunoSEQ multiplex PCR, lists solely in-frame clones and lacks some. The table includes 80,000 or so clones, around 92% detected once. The sample taken for sequencing was peripheral blood. The source is a woman between 45 and 60 years old in a cohort sampled during active COVID-19.

The chain couples TRBV18 to TRBJ1-1; no clear D gene. CDR3 length: 13 amino acids. V was cut by 2 bases and J by 4 bases, with 8 bases left in between. Germline-derived CDR1 and CDR2 are KGHSH and LQKENI. The CDR3, as DNA: TGTGCCAGCTCACCATCGTTAGCCACTGAAGCTTTCTTT. As protein: CASSPSLATEAFF.

This clone is medium-sized within its sample. This chain connects TRBV19 to TRBJ2-7, with a weak D call TRBD2 (6 bases). This CDR3 comprises 11 residues. V dropped 8 bases and J dropped 4 bases, with 9 bases sitting between them. The V gene's germline CDR1 is LNHDA and CDR2 SQIVND (reference sequence). The CDR3 loop is CASRRGYEQYF. CDR3 bases: TGTGCCAGTCGACGGGGGTACGAGCAGTACTTC.

This rearrangement joins TRBV6-5 to TRBJ1-1, with TRBD1 as a possible D gene (6 bases). CDR3 length: 15 amino acids. The germline V gene has CDR1 MNHEY and CDR2 SVGAGI. The V end was cut by 5 bases, the J end by 2 bases, with 15 bases between. CDR3 in DNA: TGTGCCAGCAGTCGACGGCTACAGGGAAACACTGAAGCTTTCTTT. Translated, it gives CASSRRLQGNTEAFF.

The rearrangement joins TRBV30 to TRBJ1-2, with 7 bases fitting TRBD1. This CDR3 has 11 residues. Germline assignment: CDR1 GTSNPN and CDR2 SVGIG (reference sequence). The junction had 6 bases not matched to a gene; V was cut back by 6 bases and J by 8 bases. The CDR3 nucleotides are TGTGCCTGTAGGGGGCCGAACGGCTACACCTTC. Its protein product is CACRGPNGYTF.

The chain joins TRBV6-5 to TRBJ1-2, with D possibly TRBD1 on 5 matching bases. The V end lost 7 bases, the J end lost 7 bases, and 13 bases lay between the germline ends. The CDR3 contains 12 residues. Germline V gives CDR1 MNHEY, CDR2 SVGAGI. This CDR3 reads CASTGGRAGYTF. The CDR3 DNA sequence: TGTGCCAGCACGGGGGGAAGGGCTGGCTACACCTTC.

This clone was seen only once. The genes are TRBV5-4 and TRBJ2-7, with 8 positions matching TRBD2. The CDR3 consists of 15 residues. Germline lookup yields CDR1 SGHNT and CDR2 YYREEE (reference sequence). Losses at the gene ends were 0 bases for V and 5 bases for J; bases not matched to a gene: 7. The CDR3 sequence: CASSLGGGGKNEQYF. In DNA, the CDR3 is TGTGCCAGCAGCTTGGGTGGCGGGGGGAAGAACGAGCAGTACTTC.

The chain couples TRBV7-9 to TRBJ1-2, with 7 bases that match TRBD1. V gave up 2 bases and J gave up 10 bases; unmatched junction bases: 10. The CDR3 sequence is 14 residues long. Looked up from germline, CDR1 is SEHNR and CDR2 is FQNEAQ (reference sequence). The CDR3 DNA follows: TGTGCCAGCAGCTTATTGGGACAGTTCGGGGACTACACCTTC. It translates to CASSLLGQFGDYTF. The whole variable domain, remainder taken from reference TRBV7-9 and TRBJ1-2, is DTGVSQNPRHKITKRGQNVTFRCDPISEHNRLYWYRQTLGQGPEFLTYFQNEAQLEKSRLLSDRFSAERPKGSFSTLEIQRTEQGDSAMYLCASSLLGQFGDYTFGSGTRLTVV.

This clone was recorded once. This chain joins TRBV11-2 and TRBJ2-1, with TRBD1 matching over 11 bases. Germline V gives CDR1 SGHAT, CDR2 FQNNGV. J was trimmed by 9 bases and V by 1 base; bases with no gene match: 2. The CDR3 spans 14 residues. The CDR3 DNA is TGTGCCAGCAGCTTAGGGGACAGGGGGGGTGAGCAGTTCTTC. Protein product: CASSLGDRGGEQFF. The entire variable domain, with the rest obtained from reference TRBV11-2 and TRBJ2-1, is as follows: EAGVAQSPRYKIIEKRQSVAFWCNPISGHATLYWYQQILGQGPKLLIQFQNNGVVDDSQLPKDRFSAERLKGVDSTLKIQPAKLEDSAVYLCASSLGDRGGEQFFGPGTRLTVL.

The rearrangement links TRBV15 to TRBJ2-5; D is uncertain. The CDR3 is made up of 14 amino acids. Deletions cut 1 base from V and 0 bases from J, with 6 bases between. Germline CDR1 and CDR2: LNHNV and YYDKDF (reference sequence). CDR3 sequence: CATSRGRNQETQYF. The CDR3 DNA reads TGTGCCACCAGCAGAGGGAGAAACCAAGAGACCCAGTACTTC.

This clone was counted once. This chain connects TRBV29-1 to TRBJ1-1, with D hard to call. Germline-derived CDR1 and CDR2 are SQVTM and ANQGSEA. Trimming cost V 7 bases and J 5 bases, with 17 bases left between them. The CDR3 extends over 13 amino acids. The CDR3 DNA follows: TGCAGCGGGCAGCAGGATTTTGAAACTGAAGCTTTCTTT. It specifies CSGQQDFETEAFF.

CDR3 sequence (DNA): TGTGCCAGCAGCTTAGACCGCTTCGGCGGGGGCTTCTACAATGAGCAGTTCTTC. Its protein product is CASSLDRFGGGFYNEQFF. The V and J genes are TRBV11-3 and TRBJ2-1, with D possibly being TRBD2 (7 bases). V lost 0 bases to trimming and J lost 3 bases, with 18 bases between them. This CDR3 contains 18 residues. In germline, CDR1 is SGHNT, CDR2 YENEEA.

This chain joins TRBV30 and TRBJ1-4, with TRBD1 matching 7 bases. This CDR3 has 15 residues. CDR1 and CDR2 (germline): GTSNPN, SVGIG (reference sequence). The ends lost 2 bases at V and 8 bases at J; junction bases unmatched: 11. The CDR3 spells CAWSRPGQWQEKLFF. The CDR3 DNA sequence: TGTGCCTGGAGTCGCCCGGGACAGTGGCAAGAAAAACTGTTTTTT.

The table lists this clone with a count of one. The rearrangement uses TRBV6-5 and TRBJ1-5; 7 nucleotides align to TRBD1. J gave up 3 bases and V 4 bases, and 3 bases lay outside the gene matches. CDR3 length equals 14 residues. CDR1 MNHEY and CDR2 SVGAGI come from the germline V gene. The DNA of the CDR3 is TGTGCCAGCAGTTCCAGGGGGGTCAATCAGCCCCAGCATTTT. Amino acid sequence: CASSSRGVNQPQHF.

This clone was observed a handful of times. This chain links TRBV3-1 (or the pseudogene TRBV3-2) with TRBJ1-5; 10 positions agree with TRBD1. CDR3 size: 14 residues. The V gene end was trimmed by 4 bases and the J gene end by 10 bases; junction bases not matched to a gene: 7. The germline V gene encodes CDR1 LGHDT and CDR2 YNNKEL (reference sequence). The CDR3 sequence: CASSRQGTGDPQHF. Written as DNA, the CDR3 is TGTGCCAGCAGCCGCCAGGGGACAGGGGATCCCCAGCATTTT.

CDR3 residues: CASRGGTMNTEAFF. Written as DNA, the CDR3 is TGTGCCAGCAGAGGGGGAACTATGAACACTGAAGCTTTCTTT. The chain employs TRBV6-5 and TRBJ1-1; D may be TRBD1 (6 bases). Germline assignment: CDR1 MNHEY and CDR2 SVGAGI. The CDR3 sequence is 14 residues long. Trimming took off 6 bases at V and 0 bases at J, with 11 bases between the two ends.

The J gene is TRBJ1-1, the V gene TRBV18; 7 bases map to TRBD1. With V trimmed by 5 bases and J by 3 bases, 3 bases remained unmatched. Germline assignment: CDR1 KGHSH and CDR2 LQKENI. This CDR3 has 13 residues. This CDR3 reads CASSETGYTEAFF. The DNA for the CDR3 is TGTGCCAGCTCAGAGACAGGGTACACTGAAGCTTTCTTT.

The chain couples TRBV2 to TRBJ1-5; D unresolved. The germline V gene has CDR1 SNHLY and CDR2 FYNNEI. The V end was cut by 1 base, the J end by 6 bases, with 10 bases between. The CDR3 consists of 14 residues. CDR3: CASSEVSRGQPQHF. Here the CDR3 DNA reads TGTGCCAGCAGTGAAGTCAGTCGGGGTCAGCCCCAGCATTTT.

V gene TRBV5-1 combines with J gene TRBJ1-1; TRBD1 agrees at 7 bases. This CDR3 is 15 amino acids long. Germline CDR1 is SGHRS and CDR2 is YFSETQ. The J segment lost 5 bases and the V segment lost 4 bases, leaving 11 bases of the junction unmatched. The CDR3 loop is CASSLDGGGSTEAFF. CDR3 nucleotides: TGCGCCAGCAGCCTGGACGGAGGGGGCTCAACTGAAGCTTTCTTT.

This rearrangement joins TRBV4-1 to TRBJ2-5; 8 nucleotides agree with TRBD1. CDR1 and CDR2 (germline): MGHRA, YSYEKL. The J segment lost 2 bases and the V segment lost 3 bases, leaving 8 bases of the junction unmatched. CDR3 length: 16 residues. Here the CDR3 reads CASSHLGTGLQETQYF. CDR3 in DNA: TGCGCCAGCAGCCACCTAGGGACAGGCCTTCAAGAGACCCAGTACTTC.

CDR3 nucleotides: TGTGCCATCAGTGGTAGGGCTAGCGGGAGCACCGGGGAGCTGTTTTTT. Translated, it gives CAISGRASGSTGELFF. V usage is TRBV10-3 and J usage is TRBJ2-2; 10 bases are a match to TRBD2. The CDR3 is 16 amino acids. V was pared by 4 bases and J by 4 bases, with 6 bases of the junction left unmatched. Germline values: CDR1 ENHRY, CDR2 SYGVKD.

This rearrangement joins TRBV2 to TRBJ2-1; TRBD2 aligns across 11 bases. Germline CDR1 reads SNHLY; CDR2 reads FYNNEI. The CDR3 is 15 amino acids. J lost 12 bases, V lost 4 bases, and 11 bases had no gene match. CDR3 sequence: CASSGPASGGLGQFF. The CDR3 DNA follows: TGTGCCAGCAGTGGGCCGGCTAGCGGGGGGTTGGGGCAGTTCTTC.

V usage is TRBV5-4 and J usage is TRBJ2-2, with 9 positions matching TRBD1. Germline-derived CDR1 and CDR2 are SGHNT and YYREEE (reference sequence). This CDR3 is 14 amino acids long. V lost 7 bases to trimming and J lost 4 bases; unmatched junction nucleotides: 5. As DNA, the CDR3 is TGTGCCAGCCAGGACAGGGGAGGCACCGGGGAGCTGTTTTTT. It codes for CASQDRGGTGELFF.